Below, 31 T cell receptor beta chains from the same sample are listed, as sequenced in a study of T cells in Graves' hyperthyroidism and ophthalmopathy. RNA transcripts served as the template for amplifying TCR beta CDR3 regions. The TCR CDR3 first-round RT-PCR relied on the HTBI primer set. TCRdb re-called the multiplex PCR reads through MiXCR, storing one row per CDR3 protein. The sample includes 400,000 to 500,000 distinct CDR3 sequences, about an eighth seen only once; the top ten take around a sixth. The sequencing sample was made of blood. Source of these receptors: a woman between 18 and 29 years old with Graves' hyperthyroidism.

This clonotype occurred many times. The rearrangement uses TRBV28 and TRBJ1-6; 9 bases agree with TRBD1. CDR1 is MDHEN, CDR2 SYDVKM, per germline. This CDR3 spans 14 amino acids. V lost 6 bases and J lost 10; bases outside the gene matches: 7. CDR3 in DNA: TGTGCCAGCAGAACGACAGGGGGGAAATCACCCCTCCACTTT. Translation: CASRTTGGKSPLHF.

This clonotype appeared many times. This chain links TRBV11-2 with TRBJ1-1; no clear D. CDR1 and CDR2 (germline): SGHAT, FQNNGV. V gave up 3 bases and J gave up 5 bases, with 10 bases separating them. The CDR3 length is 13 residues. In DNA form, the CDR3 reads TGTGCCAGCAGCTTGGGGAGTTGGACTGAAGCTTTCTTT. This gives the protein CASSLGSWTEAFF.

This clonotype was observed at least ten times. The rearrangement joins TRBV15 to TRBJ2-3, with 7 nucleotides matching TRBD2. V was clipped by 3 bases and J by 2 bases; unmatched bases: 8. CDR1 and CDR2 from the germline V gene are LNHNV and YYDKDF (reference sequence). This CDR3 is built from 16 residues. Here the CDR3 DNA reads TGTGCCACCAGCAGTTTGGCGGGGACTAACACAGATACGCAGTATTTT. It is translated as CATSSLAGTNTDTQYF.

In this sample, this clonotype turned up many times. The V gene is TRBV7-2, the J gene TRBJ2-1; perhaps TRBD1 as D (5 bases). Germline V gene data show CDR1 as SGHTA and CDR2 as FQGNSA. V lost 1 base and J lost 8, with 9 bases in between. CDR3 length: 13 residues. The CDR3 nucleotides read TGTGCCAGCAGCTTAGACAGGTCCGATGAGCAGTTCTTC. Its translation: CASSLDRSDEQFF.

This clonotype has only a few counts. The V call is TRBV14, the J call TRBJ2-2; maybe TRBD1 (5 bases). Trimming shortened V by 1 base and J by 4 bases, and 13 bases separated the two germline ends. Germline CDR1 and CDR2: SGHDN and FVKESK. The CDR3 loop spans 16 amino acids. CDR3 sequence (DNA): TGTGCCAGCAGCCAAGTCCAGGGCGCGATCACCGGGGAGCTGTTTTTT. Translating it yields CASSQVQGAITGELFF.

This clonotype has at least ten counts. The chain has TRBV2 and TRBJ2-1; D may be TRBD2 (6 bases). The CDR3 is made up of 16 amino acids. V lost 2 bases, J lost 4 bases, and 15 bases lay in between. CDR1 and CDR2 from the germline V gene are SNHLY and FYNNEI. In nucleotides, the CDR3 is TGTGCCAGCAGTGAATGGGGGGAAGCCTTATACAATGAGCAGTTCTTC. This sequence encodes CASSEWGEALYNEQFF.

This clonotype was seen ten or more times. V is TRBV6-2 or TRBV6-3 and J is TRBJ2-2; D not resolved. CDR1 MNHEY and CDR2 SVGEGT come from the germline V gene. The CDR3 is made up of 15 amino acids. The V and J ends lost 7 bases and 5 bases respectively, with 17 bases between them. The CDR3: CASTDPPYTTGELFF. CDR3 bases: TGTGCCAGCACGGACCCTCCTTATACTACCGGGGAGCTGTTTTTT.

This clonotype has only one observation. A much larger clone lies a single base off, so this may be a read error. The rearrangement joins TRBV30 to TRBJ2-3; 7 bases fit TRBD2. The CDR3 runs to 14 residues. Germline CDR1 GTSNPN, CDR2 SVGIG (reference sequence). Trimming removed 2 bases from V and 8 bases from J; junction bases left unmatched: 10. The CDR3 region has the DNA TGTGCCTGGAGTCTCAGCGGGATCGGAGGTACGCAGTATTTT. Amino acid sequence: CAWSLSGIGGTQYF.

In this sample, this clonotype turned up many times. This chain links TRBV12-3 or TRBV12-4 with TRBJ2-2, with D hard to call. The ends were cut back, 3 bases at V and 6 bases at J, with 5 bases in the middle. The CDR3 is made up of 12 amino acids. CDR3 coding DNA: TGTGCCAGCAGTTTCGGTCCCGGGGAGCTGTTTTTT. Protein: CASSFGPGELFF.

This clonotype came up many times. The genes are TRBV6-1 and TRBJ2-5; D perhaps matches TRBD1 (5 bases). V lost 6 bases and J lost 0, with 8 bases in between. The V gene's germline CDR1 is MNHNS and CDR2 SASEGT. This CDR3 comprises 13 residues. The CDR3 is CASRSTDQETQYF. CDR3 DNA sequence: TGTGCCAGCAGGTCGACAGACCAAGAGACCCAGTACTTC.

Only one count was recorded for this clonotype. The V call is TRBV19, the J call TRBJ1-2; D unresolved. The germline gives CDR1 LNHDA, CDR2 SQIVND (reference sequence). The CDR3 is 13 residues long. V was shortened by 9 bases and J by 8 bases, with 19 bases between the two germline ends. CDR3 sequence (DNA): TGTGCCAGCGCGGACGAGCCATTTGGGGGCTACACCTTC. Protein sequence: CASADEPFGGYTF.

This clonotype was seen ten or more times. The V and J genes are TRBV12-3 or TRBV12-4 and TRBJ1-3, with D uncertain. This CDR3 comprises 15 residues. The V end was cut by 1 base, the J end by 0 bases, with 7 bases between. The CDR3 loop is CASSLGSFSGNTIYF. The CDR3 DNA follows: TGTGCCAGCAGTTTAGGGAGTTTCTCTGGAAACACCATATATTTT.

This clonotype was seen ten or more times. The chain carries TRBV28 and TRBJ2-7; D is unclear. V lost 4 bases and J 3 bases, leaving 13 bases between the germline ends. The CDR3 length is 14 residues. CDR1 is MDHEN, CDR2 SYDVKM, per germline. This CDR3 is CASSWLPAGYEQYF. CDR3 DNA: TGTGCCAGCAGTTGGTTGCCCGCCGGCTACGAGCAGTACTTC.

For the CDR3, the DNA is TGTGCCAGTACCCTAGGTCCGGGACAGGGATTCACAGATACGCAGTATTTT. As protein: CASTLGPGQGFTDTQYF. The rearrangement links TRBV19 to TRBJ2-3, with 9 positions matching TRBD1. The CDR3 sequence is 17 residues long. Trimming cost V 7 bases and J 2 bases; bases outside gene matches: 13. Germline CDR1 LNHDA, CDR2 SQIVND (reference sequence).

This clonotype was seen a handful of times. The chain recombines TRBV20-1 with TRBJ1-5, with unresolved D. CDR1 and CDR2 (germline): DFQATT, SNEGSKA (reference sequence). The length of the CDR3 is 13 residues. The V and J ends lost 1 base and 2 bases respectively, with 6 bases between them. The CDR3 reads CSARVPGNQPQHF. The DNA of the CDR3 is TGCAGTGCTAGAGTTCCCGGCAATCAGCCCCAGCATTTT.

This clonotype was seen at least ten times. This chain connects TRBV6-2 or TRBV6-3 to TRBJ2-7; D possibly corresponds to TRBD2 (7 bases). The CDR3 extends over 19 amino acids. The germline V and J ends were trimmed by 0 bases and 6 bases, with 27 bases remaining between them. Per the germline V gene, CDR1 is MNHEY and CDR2 is SVGEGT. The CDR3 DNA sequence: TGTGCCAGCAGTTACTCAAGGGCTACCGGTTCGACTAGCAGGGGCGAGCAGTACTTC. It codes for CASSYSRATGSTSRGEQYF.

This clonotype was counted many times. The V call is TRBV3-1, the J call TRBJ2-5, with D perhaps TRBD1 or TRBD2 (5 bases each). CDR3 length: 16 amino acids. CDR1 and CDR2 (germline): LGHDT, YNNKEL (reference sequence). Trimming shortened V by 4 bases and J by 1 base, and 16 bases separated the two germline ends. Written as DNA, the CDR3 is TGTGCCAGCAGCCCCGGGACCGACGATCCCCAAGAGACCCAGTACTTC. This codes for CASSPGTDDPQETQYF.

This clonotype was detected ten times or more. The chain couples TRBV25-1 to TRBJ2-5; D is undetermined. V lost 1 base to trimming and J lost 1 base, with 7 bases between them. Germline CDR1 is MGHDK and CDR2 is SYGVNS. CDR3 size: 14 residues. The CDR3, as DNA: TGTGCCAGCAGTGAATCTAAACCCCAAGAGACCCAGTACTTC. This encodes CASSESKPQETQYF. The full variable domain, its missing parts supplied by reference TRBV25-1 and TRBJ2-5, is EADIYQTPRYLVIGTGKKITLECSQTMGHDKMYWYQQDPGMELHLIHYSYGVNSTEKGDLSSESTVSRIRTEHFPLTLESARPSHTSQYLCASSESKPQETQYFGPGTRLLVL.

This clonotype came up a few times. The chain couples TRBV5-4 to TRBJ2-5; 11 bases line up with TRBD1. The CDR3 length is 15 residues. Trimming at V came to 4 bases and at J to 4 bases, leaving 6 bases not matched to a gene. In germline, CDR1 is SGHNT, CDR2 YYREEE (reference sequence). The CDR3: CASSVAGQGGETQYF. CDR3 nucleotide sequence: TGTGCCAGCAGCGTTGCGGGACAGGGGGGAGAGACCCAGTACTTC.

The sample holds many counts of this clonotype. V and J are TRBV29-1 and TRBJ2-3; 10 bases align to TRBD2. Trimming took 0 bases from V and 0 from J; bases not matched to a gene: 0. This CDR3 region has 15 residues. CDR1 and CDR2 (germline): SQVTM, ANQGSEA. Here the CDR3 reads CSVEELAGSTDTQYF. Here the CDR3 DNA reads TGCAGCGTTGAAGAACTAGCGGGAAGCACAGATACGCAGTATTTT.

V and J are TRBV6-1 and TRBJ1-5; possibly TRBD1 for D (5 bases). This CDR3 has 15 amino acids. CDR1 and CDR2 from the germline V gene are MNHNS and SASEGT. Trimming took 8 bases from V and 4 from J, leaving 18 bases between them. Here the CDR3 DNA reads TGTGCCAGCTGGGGGGGGAGGGTTGGGAATCAGCCCCAGCATTTT. Translation gives CASWGGRVGNQPQHF.

This clonotype was seen repeatedly, ten times or more. One end of the junction fails to match germline, which may point to a read error. The chain links TRBV29-1 to TRBJ1-1, with no clear D. The CDR3 covers 13 residues. Germline V gene lookup returns CDR1 SQVTM and CDR2 ANQGSEA. This chain's CDR3 is CSVEAVGNPEAFF. The DNA of the CDR3 is TGCAGCGTTGAAGCCGTGGGGAACCCTGAAGCTTTCTTT.

This clonotype has ten or more counts. V gene TRBV6-2 or TRBV6-3 combines with J gene TRBJ2-2; TRBD2 agrees at 11 bases. This CDR3 region has 16 residues. V was pared by 2 bases and J by 4 bases, with 3 bases of the junction left unmatched. The germline CDR1 and CDR2 sequences are MNHEY and SVGEGT. The CDR3 DNA is TGTGCCAGCAGTTACGGGACTAGCGGTCTCACCGGGGAGCTGTTTTTT. This gives the protein CASSYGTSGLTGELFF.

This clonotype was seen more than once but under ten times. The rearrangement uses TRBV9 and TRBJ2-1; D not resolved. The CDR3 runs 11 residues. Germline values: CDR1 SGDLS, CDR2 YYNGEE. Trimming removed 0 bases from V and 7 bases from J, with 2 bases in between. CDR3 in amino acids: CASSVENEQFF. The DNA of the CDR3 is TGTGCCAGCAGCGTAGAAAATGAGCAGTTCTTC. The variable domain in full, completed from reference TRBV9 and TRBJ2-1, reads DSGVTQTPKHLITATGQRVTLRCSPRSGDLSVYWYQQSLDQGLQFLIQYYNGEERAKGNILERFSAQQFPDLHSELNLSSLELGDSALYFCASSVENEQFFGPGTRLTVL.

The chain uses TRBV3-1 and TRBJ2-7; 7 bases match TRBD2. V shed 3 bases, J shed 0 bases, and the junction held 11 bases outside the gene matches. The CDR3 is 17 amino acids. CDR1 LGHDT and CDR2 YNNKEL come from the germline V gene (reference sequence). The CDR3 loop is CASSQPGPAGISYEQYF. The CDR3 DNA reads TGTGCCAGCAGCCAGCCGGGACCAGCGGGGATCTCCTACGAGCAGTACTTC.

The sample holds a few counts of this clonotype. The chain uses TRBV19 and TRBJ2-1; D is undetermined. Trimming took off 7 bases at V and 0 bases at J, with 10 bases between the two ends. CDR3 length: 14 residues. CDR1 is LNHDA, CDR2 SQIVND, per germline (reference sequence). The CDR3 loop reads CASTPPSSYNEQFF. In DNA form, the CDR3 reads TGTGCCAGTACCCCCCCGAGCTCCTACAATGAGCAGTTCTTC.

This clonotype was seen many times. CDR3 region: CASSLNAGNSYNEQFF. In nucleotides, the CDR3 is TGTGCCAGCAGCTTAAATGCGGGTAACTCCTACAATGAGCAGTTCTTC. The genes are TRBV11-2 and TRBJ2-1; weak D call: TRBD2 (5 bases). The germline V gene has CDR1 SGHAT and CDR2 FQNNGV. Trimming left V 2 bases short and J 0 bases short, with 11 bases between. CDR3 length: 16 residues.

At least ten counts were recorded for this clonotype. The rearrangement uses TRBV10-3 and TRBJ2-6; 15 nucleotides align to TRBD2. This CDR3 has 17 residues. Per germline, CDR1 ENHRY and CDR2 SYGVKD. V shed 10 bases, J shed 0 bases, and the junction held 4 bases outside the gene matches. This chain's CDR3 is CATGLAGGASGANVLTF. CDR3 coding DNA: TGTGCCACGGGACTAGCGGGAGGTGCCTCTGGGGCCAACGTCCTGACTTTC.

This clonotype was observed many times. The gene calls are TRBV7-2 and TRBJ1-1, with D possibly TRBD1 on 5 matching bases. V lost 5 bases to trimming and J lost 10 bases, with 14 bases between them. This CDR3 is built from 12 residues. CDR1 SGHTA and CDR2 FQGNSA come from the germline V gene. The CDR3 DNA sequence: TGTGCCAGCAGCCGAGAAGACAGAGGAGCTTTCTTT. Protein sequence: CASSREDRGAFF.

About this clonotype: This may arise from a read error, as a much more abundant clone is one base away. V and J are TRBV30 and TRBJ1-1; perhaps TRBD1 as D (5 bases). Per the germline V gene, CDR1 is GTSNPN and CDR2 is SVGIG (reference sequence). The CDR3 has 14 residues. As DNA, the CDR3 is TGTGCCTGGAGACCGGGACTCCTGAACGCTGAAGTTTTCTTT. This sequence encodes CAWRPGLLNAEVFF.

This clonotype was seen many times. The chain couples TRBV6-1 to TRBJ2-7; D gene ambiguous. The CDR3 is made up of 12 amino acids. V was shortened by 5 bases and J by 4 bases, with 9 bases between the two germline ends. Germline V gives CDR1 MNHNS, CDR2 SASEGT. DNA of the CDR3: TGTGCCAGCAGTTCTGACGGGTACGAGCAGTACTTC. The encoded protein is CASSSDGYEQYF.